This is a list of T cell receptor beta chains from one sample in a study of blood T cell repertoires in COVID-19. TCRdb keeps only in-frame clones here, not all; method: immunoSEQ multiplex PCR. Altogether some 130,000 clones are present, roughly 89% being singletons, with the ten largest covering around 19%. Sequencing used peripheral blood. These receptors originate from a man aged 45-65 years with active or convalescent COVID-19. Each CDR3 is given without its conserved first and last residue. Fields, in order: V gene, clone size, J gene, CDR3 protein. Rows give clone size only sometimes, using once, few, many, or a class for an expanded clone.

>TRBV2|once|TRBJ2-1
ASRSELVDNEQF
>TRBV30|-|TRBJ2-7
AWREAGGYYEQY
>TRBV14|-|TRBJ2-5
ASSQDGAGGPYQETQY
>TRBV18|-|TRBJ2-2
ASSPPSSGSTGELF
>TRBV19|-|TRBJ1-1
ASSIGQNMNTEAF
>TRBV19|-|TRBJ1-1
ASSTTGTTEAF
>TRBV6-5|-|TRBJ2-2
ASSYGLGTGFGELF
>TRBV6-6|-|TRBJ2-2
ASNRASLNTGELF
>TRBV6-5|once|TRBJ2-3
ASMRGRSTDTQY
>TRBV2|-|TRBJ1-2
ASRRGGPGGYT
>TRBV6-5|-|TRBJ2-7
ASRSRQGYEQY
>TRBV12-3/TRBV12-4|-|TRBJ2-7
ASSFGELEQY
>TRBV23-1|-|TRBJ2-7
ASSQRGGESYEQY
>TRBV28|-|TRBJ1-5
ASSFDRGSNQPQH
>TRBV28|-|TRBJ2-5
ASSPNRGDQETQY
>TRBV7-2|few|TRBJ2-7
ASSLTQGYEQY
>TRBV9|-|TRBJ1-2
ASSVASGGEIYGYT
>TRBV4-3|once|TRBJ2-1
ASSQERSGGLYNEQF
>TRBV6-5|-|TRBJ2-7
ASRGGLAGVFEQY
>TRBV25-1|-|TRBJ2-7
ASSEFGPGTVENYEQY
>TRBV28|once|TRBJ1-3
ASSLSGKENTIY
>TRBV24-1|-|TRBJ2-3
ATSDYRGARTDTQY
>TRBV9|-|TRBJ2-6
ASSVRGSGANVLT
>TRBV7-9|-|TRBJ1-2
ASSSFRQGSYGYT
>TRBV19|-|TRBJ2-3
ASSLEITGGTQY
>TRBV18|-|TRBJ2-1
ASSGTSGGSNNEQF
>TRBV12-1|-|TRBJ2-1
ASSCRVTRKSGRVESYNEQF
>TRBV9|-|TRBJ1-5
ASSVAFRGDQPQH
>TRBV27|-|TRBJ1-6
ASRTVGNSPLH